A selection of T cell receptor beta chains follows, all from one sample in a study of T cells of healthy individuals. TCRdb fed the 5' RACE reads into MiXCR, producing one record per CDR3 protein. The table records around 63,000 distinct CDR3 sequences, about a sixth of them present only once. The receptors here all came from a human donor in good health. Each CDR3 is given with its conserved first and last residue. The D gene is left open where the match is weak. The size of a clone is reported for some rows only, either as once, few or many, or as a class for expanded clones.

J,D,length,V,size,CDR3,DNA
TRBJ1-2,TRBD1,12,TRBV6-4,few,CASRGQAGGYTF,TGTGCCAGCCGGGGACAGGCTGGCGGCTACACCTTC
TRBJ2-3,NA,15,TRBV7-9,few,CASSLEGRNTDTQYF,TGTGCCAGCAGCTTAGAGGGACGGAACACAGATACGCAGTATTTT
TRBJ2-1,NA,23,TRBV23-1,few,CASSPVRGRDALAPIPTYNEQFF,TGCGCCAGCAGCCCCGTGCGGGGGCGAGACGCGCTAGCACCCATTCCGACATACAATGAGCAGTTCTTC
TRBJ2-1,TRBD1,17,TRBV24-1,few,CATSAPGQGTGIAEQFF,TGTGCCACCAGTGCCCCGGGACAGGGGACCGGGATAGCTGAGCAGTTCTTC
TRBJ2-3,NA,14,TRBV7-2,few,CASSLGVLTDTQYF,TGTGCCAGCAGCCTCGGGGTCTTAACAGATACGCAGTATTTT
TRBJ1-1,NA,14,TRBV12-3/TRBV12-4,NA,CASSFQGLNTEAFF,TGTGCCAGCAGTTTTCAGGGATTGAACACTGAAGCTTTCTTT
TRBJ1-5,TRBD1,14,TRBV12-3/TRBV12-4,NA,CASATGQYNQPQHF,TGTGCCAGTGCGACAGGGCAGTACAATCAGCCCCAGCATTTT
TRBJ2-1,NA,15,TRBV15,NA,CATSRDQGGWNEQFF,TGTGCCACCAGCAGAGATCAGGGGGGGTGGAATGAGCAGTTCTTC
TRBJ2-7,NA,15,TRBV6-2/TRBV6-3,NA,CASRPDSGTFYEQYF,TGTGCCAGCAGACCAGACAGCGGTACGTTTTACGAGCAGTACTTC
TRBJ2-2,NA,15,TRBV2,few,CASSEAGLDTGELFF,TGTGCCAGCAGTGAAGCTGGGTTAGACACCGGGGAGCTGTTTTTT
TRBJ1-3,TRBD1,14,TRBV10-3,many,CAIRDRDSGNTIYF,TGTGCCATCAGAGACAGGGACTCTGGAAACACCATATATTTT
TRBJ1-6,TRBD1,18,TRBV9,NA,CASSVGGPGQGANSPLHF,TGTGCCAGCAGCGTAGGAGGGCCGGGACAGGGGGCGAATTCACCCCTCCACTTT
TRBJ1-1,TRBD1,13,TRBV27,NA,CASSLSRTGSAFF,TGTGCCAGCAGTTTATCGCGGACAGGGTCGGCTTTCTTT
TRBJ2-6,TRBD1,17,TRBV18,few,CASSPGTGFSGANVLTF,TGTGCCAGCTCACCAGGGACAGGGTTCTCTGGGGCCAACGTCCTGACTTTC
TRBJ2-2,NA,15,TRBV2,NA,CASSESWWATGELFF,TGTGCCAGCAGTGAATCTTGGTGGGCGACCGGGGAGCTGTTTTTT
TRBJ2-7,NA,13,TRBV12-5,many,CASGIGLAYEQYF,TGTGCTAGTGGTATAGGACTGGCCTACGAGCAGTACTTC
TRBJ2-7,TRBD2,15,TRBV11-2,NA,CASSSGLADSYEQYF,TGTGCCAGCAGCTCGGGACTAGCGGACTCCTACGAGCAGTACTTC
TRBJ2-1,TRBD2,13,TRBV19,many,CASSSGTALEQFF,TGTGCCAGCTCTAGCGGGACTGCCCTTGAGCAGTTCTTC
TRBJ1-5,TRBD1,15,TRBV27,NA,CASSSLDRGDQPQHF,TGTGCCAGCAGCTCCCTAGACAGGGGCGATCAGCCCCAGCATTTT
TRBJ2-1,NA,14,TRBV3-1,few,CASSPTGTQNEQFF,TGTGCCAGCAGCCCCACCGGGACACAAAATGAGCAGTTCTTC
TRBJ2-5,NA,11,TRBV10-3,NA,CAISASGTQYF,TGTGCCATCAGTGCATCAGGGACCCAGTACTTC
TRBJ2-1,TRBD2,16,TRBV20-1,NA,CSARDELAGSYNEQFF,TGCAGTGCTAGAGACGAACTAGCGGGCTCCTACAATGAGCAGTTCTTC
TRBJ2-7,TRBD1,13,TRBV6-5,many,CASMGGQGWEQYF,TGTGCCAGCATGGGAGGACAGGGGTGGGAGCAGTACTTC
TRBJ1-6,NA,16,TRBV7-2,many,CASSSYPGAYNSPLHF,TGTGCCAGCAGCTCCTATCCGGGGGCTTATAATTCACCCCTCCACTTT
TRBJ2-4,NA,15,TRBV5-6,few,CASSFFVTSGNIQYF,TGTGCCAGCAGCTTCTTCGTAACTAGTGGGAACATTCAGTACTTC
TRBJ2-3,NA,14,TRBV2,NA,CASMARKRTDTQYF,TGTGCCAGCATGGCCCGGAAGAGGACAGATACGCAGTATTTT
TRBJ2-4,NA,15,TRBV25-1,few,CASSEHWGTKNIQYF,TGTGCCAGCAGTGAACACTGGGGCACCAAAAACATTCAGTACTTC
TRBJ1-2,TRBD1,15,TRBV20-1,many,CSALTTGVVSYGYTF,TGCAGTGCTCTAACGACAGGGGTGGTTTCGTATGGCTACACCTTC
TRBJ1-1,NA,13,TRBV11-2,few,CASDTWGNTEAFF,TGTGCCAGCGATACATGGGGGAACACTGAAGCTTTCTTT
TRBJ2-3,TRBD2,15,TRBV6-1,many,CASSVTSGGADTQYF,TGTGCCAGCAGTGTTACTAGCGGGGGGGCCGATACGCAGTATTTT
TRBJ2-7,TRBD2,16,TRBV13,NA,CAGSLGRLAGGYEQYF,TGTGCCGGCAGCCTAGGCCGACTAGCGGGAGGCTACGAGCAGTACTTC
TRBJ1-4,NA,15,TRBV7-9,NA,CASRHPGGMNEKLFF,TGTGCCAGCAGACATCCGGGGGGCATGAATGAAAAACTGTTTTTT
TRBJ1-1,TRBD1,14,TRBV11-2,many,CASRGQGAGAEAFF,TGTGCCAGCCGAGGACAGGGGGCCGGCGCTGAAGCTTTCTTT
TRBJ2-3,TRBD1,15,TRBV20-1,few,CSACRDRVITDTQYF,TGCAGTGCCTGCCGGGACAGGGTCATTACAGATACGCAGTATTTT
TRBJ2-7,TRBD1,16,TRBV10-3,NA,CAISESPTGQGYEQYF,TGTGCCATCAGTGAGTCTCCGACAGGGCAGGGTTACGAGCAGTACTTC
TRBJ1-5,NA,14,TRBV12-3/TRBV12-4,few,CASSLWGGDQPQHF,TGTGCCAGCAGTTTGTGGGGGGGGGATCAGCCCCAGCATTTT
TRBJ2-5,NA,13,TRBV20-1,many,CSARVGGQETQYF,TGCAGTGCTAGAGTTGGCGGACAAGAGACCCAGTACTTC
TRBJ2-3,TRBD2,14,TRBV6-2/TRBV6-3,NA,CASPPGGPTDTQYF,TGTGCCAGCCCACCGGGAGGGCCCACCGATACGCAGTATTTT
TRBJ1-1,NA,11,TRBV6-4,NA,CASSSGGEAFF,TGTGCCAGCAGCTCAGGAGGTGAAGCTTTCTTT
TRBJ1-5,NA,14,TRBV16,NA,CASSTEYSNQPQHF,TGTGCCAGCAGCACGGAATATAGCAATCAGCCCCAGCATTTT
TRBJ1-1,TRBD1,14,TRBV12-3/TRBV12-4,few,CASSPLQGATEAFF,TGTGCCAGCAGTCCCCTACAGGGGGCAACTGAAGCTTTCTTT
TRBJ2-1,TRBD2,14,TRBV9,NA,CASSRLAGVNEQFF,TGTGCCAGCAGCCGACTAGCGGGAGTAAATGAGCAGTTCTTC
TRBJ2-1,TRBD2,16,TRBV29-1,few,CSGRKGLASGRVEQFF,TGCAGCGGGAGGAAAGGGTTGGCTAGCGGGAGAGTTGAGCAGTTCTTC
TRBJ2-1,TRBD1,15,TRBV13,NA,CASSPRQGAYNEQFF,TGTGCCAGCAGCCCTCGACAGGGGGCCTACAATGAGCAGTTCTTC
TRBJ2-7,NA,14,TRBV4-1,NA,CASSLEVNGYEQYF,TGCGCCAGCAGCCTCGAAGTAAACGGCTACGAGCAGTACTTC
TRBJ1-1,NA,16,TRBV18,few,CASSLRSQDGNTEAFF,TGTGCCAGCTCTCTGAGGTCCCAAGACGGGAACACTGAAGCTTTCTTT
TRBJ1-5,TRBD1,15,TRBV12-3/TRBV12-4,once,CASSVRTGNNQPQHF,TGTGCCAGCAGTGTTAGGACAGGCAACAATCAGCCCCAGCATTTT
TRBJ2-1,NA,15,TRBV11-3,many,CASSIDSFQYNEQFF,TGTGCCAGCAGCATCGACAGTTTTCAGTACAATGAGCAGTTCTTC
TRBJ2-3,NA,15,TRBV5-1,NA,CASRGSPQYTDTQYF,TGCGCCAGCAGGGGGAGTCCACAGTACACAGATACGCAGTATTTT
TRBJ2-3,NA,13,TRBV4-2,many,CASSQPYADTQYF,TGTGCCAGCAGCCAACCCTATGCTGATACGCAGTATTTT
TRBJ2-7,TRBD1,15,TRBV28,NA,CASSDGTGVPYEQYF,TGTGCCAGCAGTGACGGGACAGGGGTCCCCTACGAGCAGTACTTC
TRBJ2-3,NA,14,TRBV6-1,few,CASCGSGGTDTQYF,TGTGCCAGCTGTGGGTCAGGGGGCACAGATACGCAGTATTTT
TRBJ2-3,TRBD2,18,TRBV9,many,CASSVERPGLRLPDTQYF,TGTGCCAGCAGCGTCGAGAGACCGGGACTACGACTCCCAGATACGCAGTATTTT
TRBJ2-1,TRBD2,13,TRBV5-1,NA,CASRFSGGNEQFF,TGCGCCAGCAGGTTCTCGGGGGGCAATGAGCAGTTCTTC